This entry lists 23 T cell receptor beta chains sequenced from one sample in a study of CD8 T cells in ankylosing spondylitis. TCRdb passed the 5' RACE reads through MiXCR, listing each CDR3 protein once. The sample yields tens of thousands of distinct CDR3 sequences, less than 6% seen once. Sequenced input: blood, either unsorted or a sorted T cell fraction (not recorded which). These receptors came from a male donor with ankylosing spondylitis or in good health (not recorded which).

In its sample, this clonotype was seen many times. V usage is TRBV5-1 and J usage is TRBJ2-5; 11 bases agree with TRBD2. Losses at the gene ends were 4 bases for V and 0 bases for J; bases not matched to a gene: 2. CDR1 and CDR2 from the germline V gene are SGHRS and YFSETQ. The CDR3 sequence is 15 residues long. The CDR3 loop reads CASSQGLADQETQYF. CDR3 nucleotides: TGCGCCAGCAGCCAGGGACTAGCGGACCAAGAGACCCAGTACTTC.

This clonotype came up many times. J is TRBJ1-5 and V is TRBV21-1; TRBD1, the table's D call, was not compared with the DNA. TRBV21-1 is a recognized pseudogene. The CDR3 runs to 16 residues. The CDR3 nucleotides read TGTGCCAGCAGCAAAGAGGGGCAACATAGCAATCAGCCCCAGCATTTT. Amino acid sequence: CASSKEGQHSNQPQHF.

This clonotype was seen repeatedly, ten times or more. The chain uses TRBV5-1 and TRBJ2-7; no firm D call. V shed 4 bases and J shed 2 bases, with 10 bases lying between them. CDR1 SGHRS and CDR2 YFSETQ come from the germline V gene. This CDR3 has 13 residues. The CDR3 DNA sequence: TGCGCCAGCAGCACCCAAGCTACCTACGAGCAGTACTTC. Translated: CASSTQATYEQYF.

J is TRBJ2-5 and V is TRBV11-2; D may correspond to TRBD1 or TRBD2 (7 bases each). CDR1 and CDR2 (germline): SGHAT, FQNNGV. The CDR3 is made up of 18 amino acids. Trimming left V 0 bases short and J 5 bases short, with 22 bases between. Here the CDR3 DNA reads TGTGCCAGCAGCTTAGAGGGGGGGCCAGGGGGACCGGAGGAGACCCAGTACTTC. Translation: CASSLEGGPGGPEETQYF.

This clonotype was detected many times. The chain uses TRBV5-1 and TRBJ1-3; D unclear. The V gene's germline CDR1 is SGHRS and CDR2 YFSETQ. The CDR3 has 13 residues. V lost 3 bases, J lost 6 bases, and 10 bases lay in between. CDR3 bases: TGCGCCAGCAGCTCCGCGAGGGAAAACACCATATATTTT. Its protein product is CASSSARENTIYF. Looking up the rest from reference TRBV5-1 and TRBJ1-3 gives the full variable domain: KAGVTQTPRYLIKTRGQQVTLSCSPISGHRSVSWYQQTPGQGLQFLFEYFSETQRNKGNFPGRFSGRQFSNSRSEMNVSTLELGDSALYLCASSSARENTIYFGEGSWLTVV.

This clonotype occurred many times. This chain connects TRBV7-2 to TRBJ1-6; 9 bases match TRBD1. The CDR3 runs to 17 residues. V gave up 5 bases and J gave up 6 bases; unmatched junction bases: 11. Germline assignment: CDR1 SGHTA and CDR2 FQGNSA. CDR3 loop: CASSPRATGQGNSPLHF. The CDR3, as DNA: TGTGCCAGCAGCCCACGGGCGACGGGACAGGGTAATTCACCCCTCCACTTT.

This clonotype has ten or more counts. The V call is TRBV5-1, the J call TRBJ1-2; the match to TRBD1 covers 9 bases. The CDR3 totals 13 residues. Per the germline V gene, CDR1 is SGHRS and CDR2 is YFSETQ. Trimming removed 4 bases from V and 8 bases from J; junction bases left unmatched: 6. DNA for the CDR3: TGCGCCAGCAGCCCCCGGACAGGGGACGGCTACACCTTC. Its translation: CASSPRTGDGYTF.

Ten or more counts support this clonotype. V and J are TRBV6-5 and TRBJ1-1, with TRBD1 matching 10 bases. CDR1 and CDR2 from the germline V gene are MNHEY and SVGAGI. The CDR3 sequence is 15 residues long. V dropped 5 bases and J dropped 5; count of bases not matched to a gene: 8. CDR3 sequence: CASSTRTGGWTEAFF. The CDR3 bases are TGTGCCAGCAGTACTAGGACAGGGGGATGGACTGAAGCTTTCTTT.

This clonotype was observed at least ten times. This chain links TRBV3-1 with TRBJ2-1, with D tentatively TRBD2 (7 bases). V was pared by 4 bases and J by 0 bases, with 13 bases between. From germline, CDR1 is LGHDT and CDR2 YNNKEL (reference sequence). This CDR3 has 16 amino acids. CDR3 bases: TGTGCCAGCAGCCCCGGGGGGCCTCCCTCCTACAATGAGCAGTTCTTC. Protein: CASSPGGPPSYNEQFF.

This sequence joins TRBV7-2 and TRBJ2-3, with D uncertain. Trimming removed 1 base at V and 0 bases at J, with 8 bases between. CDR3 size: 15 residues. Germline V gives CDR1 SGHTA, CDR2 FQGNSA. In nucleotides, the CDR3 is TGTGCCAGCAGCTTAGGCGATCCTAGCACAGATACGCAGTATTTT. Translation: CASSLGDPSTDTQYF.

This clonotype was recorded at least ten times. The chain employs TRBV29-1 and TRBJ2-3, with D perhaps TRBD1 (6 bases). Germline V gives CDR1 SQVTM, CDR2 ANQGSEA. Trimming removed 4 bases at V and 2 bases at J, with 10 bases between. The CDR3 is 13 amino acids. The CDR3 DNA is TGCAGCGTTGGGGGGACATCCACAGATACGCAGTATTTT. This sequence encodes CSVGGTSTDTQYF.

This clonotype was detected ten times or more. The V and J genes are TRBV5-1 and TRBJ1-1; 7 nucleotides line up with TRBD1. The V segment lost 0 bases and the J segment 5 bases; nucleotides outside the gene matches: 7. The CDR3 loop spans 15 amino acids. In germline, CDR1 is SGHRS, CDR2 YFSETQ. The CDR3 DNA sequence: TGCGCCAGCAGCTTGGTCGCAGGGGGATGGACTGAAGCTTTCTTT. It codes for CASSLVAGGWTEAFF.

This clonotype was seen repeatedly, ten times or more. CDR3 amino acids: CAISEDRVLEQYF. CDR3 bases: TGTGCCATCAGTGAGGATAGGGTGCTTGAGCAGTACTTC. The chain couples TRBV10-3 to TRBJ2-7; D unresolved. V was cut by 2 bases and J by 7 bases, with 12 bases left in between. Germline CDR1 ENHRY, CDR2 SYGVKD. This CDR3 spans 13 amino acids.

This clonotype was found many times. V usage is TRBV9 and J usage is TRBJ2-1; the match to TRBD2 covers 8 bases. The CDR3 loop spans 18 amino acids. V lost 5 bases to trimming and J lost 0 bases; unmatched junction nucleotides: 13. Germline V gene data show CDR1 as SGDLS and CDR2 as YYNGEE. The CDR3 sequence: CASSIGLAGPSSYNEQFF. For the CDR3, the DNA is TGTGCCAGCAGTATAGGGCTAGCGGGTCCTAGCTCCTACAATGAGCAGTTCTTC.

The sample holds many counts of this clonotype. This chain uses TRBV5-1 with TRBJ2-7; a weak D match, TRBD1 (5 bases). V was trimmed by 5 bases and J by 5 bases, leaving 14 bases between them. The CDR3 runs to 13 residues. CDR1 and CDR2 from the germline V gene are SGHRS and YFSETQ. The CDR3 is CASSYRRENEQYF. DNA of the CDR3: TGCGCCAGCAGTTACAGGCGTGAGAACGAGCAGTACTTC.

This clonotype was detected ten times or more. The chain joins TRBV5-1 to TRBJ2-1, with a possible D match to TRBD1 (6 bases). This CDR3 is built from 14 residues. V shed 1 base and J shed 5 bases, with 10 bases lying between them. Germline values: CDR1 SGHRS, CDR2 YFSETQ. The CDR3 here is CASSLIAGDNEQFF. CDR3 DNA sequence: TGCGCCAGCAGCTTGATCGCAGGGGACAATGAGCAGTTCTTC.

This clonotype was counted between two and nine times. V usage is TRBV5-4 and J usage is TRBJ2-1; D perhaps matches TRBD1 (6 bases). The CDR3 is 16 amino acids. CDR1 is SGHNT, CDR2 YYREEE, per germline (reference sequence). V was shortened by 0 bases and J by 3 bases, with 13 bases between the two germline ends. As DNA, the CDR3 is TGTGCCAGCAGCTTGGTTGCGCAGGGACACTACAATGAGCAGTTCTTC. Amino acids: CASSLVAQGHYNEQFF.

This clonotype was observed at least ten times. The chain links TRBV7-9 to TRBJ2-5; TRBD2 is a possible D gene (6 bases). The CDR3 has 15 residues. Germline lookup yields CDR1 SEHNR and CDR2 FQNEAQ (reference sequence). V lost 5 bases and J 3 bases, leaving 16 bases between the germline ends. CDR3 in DNA: TGTGCCAGCAGCGACCTCGGGCGGGGTAAAGAGACCCAGTACTTC. Translation: CASSDLGRGKETQYF.

This clonotype has ten or more counts. The J gene is TRBJ1-1, the V gene TRBV14; TRBD1 is a possible D gene (6 bases). CDR1 and CDR2 from the germline V gene are SGHDN and FVKESK. The CDR3 runs to 16 residues. V dropped 6 bases and J dropped 0 bases, with 17 bases sitting between them. The CDR3 region has the DNA TGTGCCAGCAGTTACGCCGCAGGGGCGATGAACACTGAAGCTTTCTTT. Translated, it gives CASSYAAGAMNTEAFF.

This clonotype was found a few times. The chain joins TRBV13 to TRBJ2-7; D is uncertain. The V end was cut by 2 bases, the J end by 2 bases, with 10 bases between. Germline values: CDR1 PRHDT, CDR2 FYEKMQ (reference sequence). The CDR3 extends over 14 amino acids. CDR3 region: CASSLLGTPYEQYF. CDR3 DNA: TGTGCCAGCAGCTTATTGGGCACCCCCTACGAGCAGTACTTC.

This clonotype occurred many times. The CDR3 loop reads CASSRATGYEQYF. The CDR3 bases are TGTGCCAGCAGTAGGGCGACAGGCTACGAGCAGTACTTC. This chain connects TRBV27 to TRBJ2-7, with a weak D call TRBD1 (6 bases). Germline V CDR1 and CDR2: MNHEY, SMNVEV (reference sequence). Trimming removed 5 bases from V and 3 bases from J, with 11 bases in between. CDR3 length: 13 residues.

This clonotype showed up many times. The rearrangement joins TRBV6-2 or TRBV6-3 to TRBJ1-5, with D uncertain. V lost 6 bases to trimming and J lost 0 bases, with 12 bases between them. Germline V gives CDR1 MNHEY, CDR2 SVGEGT. This CDR3 region has 15 residues. CDR3 nucleotides: TGTGCCAGCAGGTCTTACAGAGATAGCAATCAGCCCCAGCATTTT. Encoded protein: CASRSYRDSNQPQHF.

This clonotype was recorded many times. This CDR3 reads CASSPQGTDNSPLHF. The CDR3 DNA reads TGTGCCAGCAGCCCCCAGGGAACAGATAATTCACCCCTCCACTTT. The chain combines TRBV7-2 with TRBJ1-6, with D possibly TRBD1 on 5 matching bases. The CDR3 is made up of 15 amino acids. Germline CDR1 and CDR2: SGHTA and FQGNSA. Deletions cut 5 bases from V and 5 bases from J, with 13 bases between.